The rows below give T cell receptor beta chains drawn from one sample of a study of blood T cell repertoires in COVID-19. Clones were sequenced by immunoSEQ multiplex PCR, and TCRdb holds only the in-frame ones, with some missing. Of 35,000 to 50,000 clones in the sample, around 86% were seen once. The material sequenced was peripheral blood. Receptors were obtained from a man between 60 and 75 years old with active COVID-19. Each CDR3 is given with its conserved first and last residue. Rows may omit the clone size; those that give it use once, few, many or a size class.

TRBV2 | - | CASSDPRGLAGGRDTQYF
TRBV19 | - | CASLPTREDPTGELFF
TRBV9 | few | CASSVVEKIEAFF
TRBV7-2 | - | CASSLRGTSGSYNEQFF
TRBV7-2 | - | CASSLVDFFAGALRDTQYF
TRBV20-1 | few | CSASGQASGYEQYF
TRBV12-3/TRBV12-4 | - | CASSTGLPDTQYF
TRBV29-1 | - | CSVGAGGYEQYF
TRBV4-1 | - | CASSQDFGQPQHF
TRBV20-1 | - | CSALSGVEAFF
TRBV19 | - | CASSIDLRGGNTIYF
TRBV9 | - | CASSPDGTVNSNSPLHF
TRBV3-1/TRBV3-2 | - | CASSGTGGDTQYF
TRBV6-2/TRBV6-3 | few | CASSGQLNTEAFF
TRBV6-6 | - | CASGGQGSDEQFF
TRBV5-1 | - | CASTDSGRYQETQYF
TRBV15 | - | CATSRGQGVSTEAFF
TRBV29-1 | - | CSALRDRGYNEQFF
TRBV7-3 | - | CASSWAAQETQYF
TRBV9 | once | CASSPRALAGVTGLGTQYF
TRBV6-5 | once | CASSRRGADTQYF
TRBV6-2/TRBV6-3 | few | CASSQYNEQFF
TRBV7-9 | - | CASRTGTDPARSSPLHF
TRBV4-3 | - | CASSQMASGRYEQYF
TRBV5-1 | - | CASSLDRVGTGELFF
TRBV2 | - | CASSEQGGNSNQPQHF
TRBV4-1 | - | CASSQDRDSIYNSPLHF
TRBV14 | - | CASSQADSPYEQYF
TRBV5-1 | - | CASSSGQAVDGYTF
TRBV2 | - | CASSVSGYSNQPQHF
TRBV18 | - | CASSPPSSSGNTIYF
TRBV27 | - | CASSYSGSSEQYF
TRBV7-9 | - | CASSLARAGWTYEQYF
TRBV2 | - | CASSPGQGAENEQYF
TRBV11-2 | - | CASSSRDRGTDTQYF
TRBV6-2/TRBV6-3 | - | CASSSRGTLGTEAFF
TRBV30 | once | CAWDPGQGYNEQFF
TRBV30 | - | CAWSGQRNSPLHF
TRBV3-1/TRBV3-2 | - | CASSQWDRENIQYF
TRBV3-1/TRBV3-2 | - | CASSQRREAKNIQYF
TRBV7-8 | - | CASSLSESNYGYTF